A single sample is the source of the 10 T cell receptor beta chains below, sequenced in a study of blood T cell repertoires in COVID-19. Clones were read by immunoSEQ multiplex PCR, and TCRdb kept only the in-frame ones, dropping some. This table has tens of thousands of clones, over 75% appearing once. The sample consisted of peripheral blood. The source is a man in his forties or fifties with active COVID-19.

This clone was observed a single time. CDR3 nucleotides: TGTGCCAGCAGCGTGGGACAGGGGGCAACTAATGAAAAACTGTTTTTT. Translation: CASSVGQGATNEKLFF. This rearrangement joins TRBV7-8 to TRBJ1-4; TRBD1 agrees at 11 bases. This CDR3 is 16 amino acids long. V shed 5 bases, J shed 0 bases, and the junction held 2 bases outside the gene matches. Germline V gene lookup returns CDR1 SGHVS and CDR2 FQNEAQ.

The J gene is TRBJ2-3, the V gene TRBV6-5; TRBD2 agrees at 10 bases. Germline CDR1 reads MNHEY; CDR2 reads SVGAGI. With 2 bases clipped from V and 8 bases from J, the junction kept 1 base outside the gene matches. This CDR3 comprises 13 residues. CDR3 residues: CASSYLAGVTQYF. The CDR3 DNA is TGTGCCAGCAGTTACCTAGCGGGGGTTACGCAGTATTTT.

The chain recombines TRBV27 with TRBJ2-6; tentative D call: TRBD1 (6 bases). With 5 bases removed from V and 0 bases from J, the gap between germline ends came to 14 bases. This CDR3 contains 17 residues. The germline V gene has CDR1 MNHEY and CDR2 SMNVEV (reference sequence). CDR3 protein: CASSTQGSTSGANVLTF. The CDR3 DNA is TGTGCCAGCAGTACACAGGGTTCGACCTCTGGGGCCAACGTCCTGACTTTC.

This clone appeared once. The chain carries TRBV2 and TRBJ1-1; no reliable D call. This CDR3 comprises 12 residues. CDR1 SNHLY and CDR2 FYNNEI come from the germline V gene. The germline V and J ends were trimmed by 3 bases and 4 bases, with 6 bases remaining between them. For the CDR3, the DNA is TGTGCCAGCAGTGAGTCGGGCACTGAAGCTTTCTTT. Amino acids: CASSESGTEAFF.

This sequence joins TRBV19 and TRBJ1-5, with TRBD1 matching 7 bases. The CDR3 spans 18 residues. The V gene's germline CDR1 is LNHDA and CDR2 SQIVND (reference sequence). The trim removed 1 base at V and 0 bases at J, leaving 9 bases unmatched. In DNA, the CDR3 is TGTGCCAGTAGTATAGGCTTCACAGGGGTTTATAGCAATCAGCCCCAGCATTTT. Translating gives CASSIGFTGVYSNQPQHF.

The V gene is TRBV18, the J gene TRBJ1-2; no clear D gene. The germline V and J ends were trimmed by 3 bases and 1 base, with 9 bases remaining between them. The germline V gene has CDR1 KGHSH and CDR2 LQKENI. CDR3 length equals 14 residues. Written as DNA, the CDR3 is TGTGCCAGCTCACCCGCTACCCGTAACTATGGCTACACCTTC. It translates to CASSPATRNYGYTF.

The genes are TRBV5-1 and TRBJ2-5, with a weak D call TRBD2 (5 bases). The length of the CDR3 is 13 residues. The germline V and J ends were trimmed by 4 bases and 7 bases, with 14 bases remaining between them. Germline CDR1 is SGHRS and CDR2 is YFSETQ. For the CDR3, the DNA is TGCGCCAGCAGCCCGACGGGTGAGGGGACCCAGTACTTC. This codes for CASSPTGEGTQYF.

This chain connects TRBV7-9 to TRBJ1-1; D is uncertain. With 3 bases removed from V and 0 bases from J, the gap between germline ends came to 5 bases. CDR3 length equals 13 residues. Germline assignment: CDR1 SEHNR and CDR2 FQNEAQ (reference sequence). The CDR3 region has the DNA TGTGCCAGCAGCTTGGAGATGAACACTGAAGCTTTCTTT. Amino acid sequence: CASSLEMNTEAFF.

CDR3 loop: CASSSQKTGGVTPLHF. DNA for the CDR3: TGTGCCAGCAGTTCACAAAAGACAGGGGGTGTGACACCCCTCCACTTT. The gene calls are TRBV28 and TRBJ1-6; 9 nucleotides align to TRBD1. The V and J ends lost 4 bases and 11 bases, in that order; junction bases with no gene match: 12. This CDR3 has 16 residues. Looked up from germline, CDR1 is MDHEN and CDR2 is SYDVKM.

This chain links TRBV3-1 (or the pseudogene TRBV3-2) with TRBJ1-3; D is ambiguous. The CDR3 is made up of 12 amino acids. Germline CDR1 is LGHDT and CDR2 is YNNKEL (reference sequence). V was cut by 7 bases and J by 0 bases, with 4 bases left in between. CDR3: CASKASGNTIYF. The CDR3 DNA sequence: TGTGCCAGCAAAGCCTCTGGAAACACCATATATTTT.